The 29 T cell receptor beta chains presented below share a single source sample, sequenced in a study of blood T cell repertoires in COVID-19. Assay: immunoSEQ multiplex PCR; the TCRdb copy retains only in-frame clones and omits some. Of some 300,000 clones in the sample, just under 90% are singletons; the top ten hold under 3%. The sequencing sample was made of PBMCs or T cells enriched from blood (not recorded which). The source of these receptors is a woman in her 50s who had been exposed to COVID-19.

This chain joins TRBV5-1 and TRBJ2-5, with TRBD2 matching over 14 bases. The germline gives CDR1 SGHRS, CDR2 YFSETQ. With 2 bases clipped from V and 3 bases from J, the junction kept 6 bases outside the gene matches. The CDR3 runs 17 residues. CDR3 amino acids: CASSLRPGLAGEETQYF. The DNA for the CDR3 is TGCGCCAGCAGCTTAAGACCGGGACTAGCGGGGGAAGAGACCCAGTACTTC.

The chain uses TRBV2 and TRBJ1-3; 11 bases align to TRBD1. The germline gives CDR1 SNHLY, CDR2 FYNNEI. The CDR3 sequence is 14 residues long. V lost 6 bases, J lost 7 bases, and 5 bases stayed unmatched. This chain's CDR3 is CASSPGTGGNTIYF. The CDR3 nucleotides read TGTGCCAGCAGCCCAGGGACAGGGGGGAACACCATATATTTT. Together with reference TRBV2 and TRBJ1-3, the CDR3 gives the full variable domain: EPEVTQTPSHQVTQMGQEVILRCVPISNHLYFYWYRQILGQKVEFLVSFYNNEISEKSEIFDDQFSVERPDGSNFTLKIRSTKLEDSAMYFCASSPGTGGNTIYFGEGSWLTVV.

The rearrangement links TRBV18 to TRBJ1-2, with 9 bases that match TRBD1. The trim removed 2 bases at V and 4 bases at J, leaving 2 bases unmatched. This CDR3 is 14 amino acids long. Germline V CDR1 and CDR2: KGHSH, LQKENI. The CDR3 DNA reads TGTGCCAGCTCACCAACGACAGGGGGCTATGGCTACACCTTC. As protein: CASSPTTGGYGYTF.

V usage is TRBV2 and J usage is TRBJ1-5; 9 bases match TRBD1. The V gene end was trimmed by 7 bases and the J gene end by 5 bases; junction bases not matched to a gene: 6. Germline V CDR1 and CDR2: SNHLY, FYNNEI. The CDR3 contains 14 residues. CDR3 region: CASTRDREDQPQHF. DNA of the CDR3: TGTGCCAGCACGAGGGACAGGGAGGATCAGCCCCAGCATTTT.

This clone was detected a few times. The chain couples TRBV10-3 to TRBJ1-1; a weak D match, TRBD1 (6 bases). V was cut by 6 bases and J by 2 bases, with 13 bases left in between. Per germline, CDR1 ENHRY and CDR2 SYGVKD. The CDR3 runs 14 residues. CDR3 bases: TGTGCCATCAGGCTACAGGGTACCAACACTGAAGCTTTCTTT. It encodes CAIRLQGTNTEAFF.

The V and J genes are TRBV4-1 and TRBJ2-5, with 7 bases fitting TRBD2. V shed 2 bases, J shed 4 bases, and the junction held 19 bases outside the gene matches. CDR1 MGHRA and CDR2 YSYEKL come from the germline V gene. The CDR3 covers 19 residues. CDR3 nucleotide sequence: TGCGCCAGCAGCCAAACCCCGTCTGGCGGGGGAGGCCGGCGAGAGACCCAGTACTTC. Its translation is CASSQTPSGGGGRRETQYF.

The J gene is TRBJ2-3, the V gene TRBV5-5; TRBD2 matches 12 bases. Trimming took 2 bases from V and 9 from J; bases not matched to a gene: 13. Germline CDR1 reads SGHKS; CDR2 reads YYEKEE (reference sequence). The CDR3 is made up of 17 amino acids. The CDR3 here is CASSFRLAGEGAITQYF. The CDR3 nucleotides are TGTGCCAGCAGCTTCCGACTAGCGGGGGAAGGAGCAATAACGCAGTATTTT.

This chain connects TRBV7-2 to TRBJ1-1; no clear D gene. The germline V gene has CDR1 SGHTA and CDR2 FQGNSA. CDR3 length: 14 amino acids. V was shortened by 5 bases and J by 1 base, with 11 bases between the two germline ends. Here the CDR3 DNA reads TGTGCCAGCAGCCCAATCGCCGGGAACACTGAAGCTTTCTTT. This encodes CASSPIAGNTEAFF.

The CDR3 DNA reads TGTGCCAGCAGCCCTTTCGGCCAGGGGGATACGCAGTATTTT. This sequence encodes CASSPFGQGDTQYF. J is TRBJ2-3 and V is TRBV11-2; maybe TRBD1 (6 bases). CDR1 and CDR2 from the germline V gene are SGHAT and FQNNGV. V was shortened by 5 bases and J by 6 bases, with 15 bases between the two germline ends. CDR3 length: 14 amino acids.

This clone was seen more than once but under ten times. The chain combines TRBV2 with TRBJ2-1; TRBD1 is a possible D gene (6 bases). This CDR3 comprises 14 residues. Germline-derived CDR1 and CDR2 are SNHLY and FYNNEI. Trimming left V 6 bases short and J 4 bases short, with 13 bases between. The DNA of the CDR3 is TGTGCCAGCAGCCTGAAGGGACATTACAATGAGCAGTTCTTC. Protein: CASSLKGHYNEQFF.

The gene calls are TRBV14 and TRBJ2-2, with no clear D. V lost 3 bases and J lost 1, with 9 bases in between. The germline CDR1 and CDR2 sequences are SGHDN and FVKESK. This CDR3 has 15 amino acids. The DNA of the CDR3 is TGTGCCAGCAGCCATTACGCAGAGAACACCGGGGAGCTGTTTTTT. It encodes CASSHYAENTGELFF.

J is TRBJ2-2 and V is TRBV19, with D possibly TRBD2 on 6 matching bases. Germline V lookup: CDR1 LNHDA, CDR2 SQIVND (reference sequence). V gave up 4 bases and J gave up 3 bases, with 15 bases separating them. The CDR3 is 16 residues long. CDR3 sequence (DNA): TGTGCCAGTAGTACGGGACTCCGAAGGGACACCGGGGAGCTGTTTTTT. Protein product: CASSTGLRRDTGELFF.

The V and J genes are TRBV11-3 and TRBJ2-1, with D maybe TRBD2 (6 bases). The V and J ends lost 2 bases and 8 bases respectively, with 16 bases between them. There are 15 residues in the CDR3. CDR1 is SGHNT, CDR2 YENEEA, per germline. The CDR3 region has the DNA TGTGCCAGCAGCTTAAGGGACTCCGGTGGTTATGAGCAGTTCTTC. Amino acid sequence: CASSLRDSGGYEQFF.

The V and J genes are TRBV18 and TRBJ2-7, with D perhaps matching TRBD1 (5 bases). The CDR3 is 15 residues long. Deletions cut 3 bases from V and 0 bases from J, with 12 bases between. Germline V gene data show CDR1 as KGHSH and CDR2 as LQKENI. The CDR3 sequence is CASSPDRDSSYEQYF. The CDR3, as DNA: TGTGCCAGCTCACCCGACAGAGACAGCTCCTACGAGCAGTACTTC.

As regards this clone: The junction does not match germline at one end; this may be a read error. The rearrangement uses TRBV28 and TRBJ1-6; maybe TRBD1 (6 bases). The CDR3 consists of 14 residues. The germline gives CDR1 MDHEN, CDR2 SYDVKM. The CDR3 DNA reads TGTGCCACCAGTCAACAGGGTTATTATTCACCCCTCCACTTT. This codes for CATSQQGYYSPLHF.

The chain links TRBV7-9 to TRBJ1-5; tentatively, D is TRBD1 (6 bases). Looked up from germline, CDR1 is SEHNR and CDR2 is FQNEAQ (reference sequence). This CDR3 is 16 amino acids long. Trimming took off 1 base at V and 1 base at J, with 11 bases between the two ends. This chain's CDR3 is CASSLGVGASNQPQHF. For the CDR3, the DNA is TGTGCCAGCAGCTTAGGAGTGGGGGCGAGCAATCAGCCCCAGCATTTT.

The chain links TRBV2 to TRBJ1-5; D not resolved. Per germline, CDR1 SNHLY and CDR2 FYNNEI. The CDR3 is 16 amino acids. Trimming cost V 5 bases and J 2 bases, with 16 bases left between them. CDR3 amino acids: CASSLLMMGGNQPQHF. The CDR3 coding sequence is TGTGCCAGCAGTCTTTTAATGATGGGAGGCAATCAGCCCCAGCATTTT.

This chain uses TRBV6-4 with TRBJ2-2, with 10 bases aligning to TRBD1. Losses at the gene ends were 5 bases for V and 7 bases for J; bases not matched to a gene: 7. The CDR3 loop spans 15 amino acids. Germline V CDR1 and CDR2: MRHNA, SNTAGT. In nucleotides, the CDR3 is TGTGCCAGCAGTCCCGGGACAGGGGCCAGCGGGGAGCTGTTTTTT. As protein: CASSPGTGASGELFF.

The V call is TRBV28, the J call TRBJ1-2, with 12 bases identical to TRBD1. Trimming took 3 bases from V and 3 from J; bases not matched to a gene: 11. This CDR3 has 18 residues. CDR1 and CDR2 from the germline V gene are MDHEN and SYDVKM. The CDR3 DNA reads TGTGCCAGCAGTTTCTGGGGACAGGGGGCCCTGCTAGACTATGGCTACACCTTC. Translated, it gives CASSFWGQGALLDYGYTF.

The gene calls are TRBV29-1 and TRBJ2-3; 8 bases align to TRBD1. Per the germline V gene, CDR1 is SQVTM and CDR2 is ANQGSEA. J was trimmed by 3 bases and V by 4 bases; bases with no gene match: 9. The CDR3 totals 15 residues. The CDR3 is CSVARGNRGTDTQYF. The CDR3 nucleotides read TGCAGCGTTGCTAGGGGAAACAGGGGGACAGATACGCAGTATTTT.

The V gene is TRBV19, the J gene TRBJ2-6, with 12 bases matching TRBD2. Germline lookup yields CDR1 LNHDA and CDR2 SQIVND (reference sequence). V dropped 7 bases and J dropped 0; count of bases not matched to a gene: 4. The CDR3 covers 17 residues. CDR3: CASTGLAGSSGANVLTF. The CDR3 DNA sequence: TGTGCCAGTACCGGACTAGCGGGGAGCTCTGGGGCCAACGTCCTGACTTTC.

This sequence joins TRBV19 and TRBJ2-2; 7 bases line up with TRBD1. Germline-derived CDR1 and CDR2 are LNHDA and SQIVND (reference sequence). J was trimmed by 4 bases and V by 7 bases; bases with no gene match: 6. The CDR3 runs 14 residues. CDR3 DNA: TGTGCCAGTACACCGGGACAGATCACCGGGGAGCTGTTTTTT. It is translated as CASTPGQITGELFF.

As for this clone: Within the sample, other DNA sequences also encode this same CDR3. The chain has TRBV28 and TRBJ1-2, with D unresolved. The CDR3 has 12 amino acids. V gave up 2 bases and J gave up 4 bases, with 5 bases separating them. The germline gives CDR1 MDHEN, CDR2 SYDVKM. The chain's CDR3 is CASSLASYGYTF. CDR3 nucleotide sequence: TGTGCCAGCAGTTTAGCCAGCTATGGCTACACCTTC.

The V gene is TRBV30, the J gene TRBJ2-5, with TRBD2 matching over 8 bases. The V gene's germline CDR1 is GTSNPN and CDR2 SVGIG (reference sequence). V lost 5 bases, J lost 5 bases, and 16 bases stayed unmatched. The CDR3 spans 16 residues. The DNA of the CDR3 is TGTGCCTGGTCTGACTGGAGAAAGCGCGGGGGGGAGACCCAGTACTTC. Amino acid sequence: CAWSDWRKRGGETQYF.

The chain combines TRBV3-1 (or the pseudogene TRBV3-2) with TRBJ2-2; 15 bases line up with TRBD2. Germline CDR1 LGHDT, CDR2 YNNKEL (reference sequence). CDR3 length: 18 amino acids. V lost 6 bases, J lost 3 bases, and 8 bases stayed unmatched. Here the CDR3 reads CASSPGLAGGPDTGELFF. The CDR3 nucleotides read TGTGCCAGCAGTCCGGGACTAGCGGGGGGCCCTGACACCGGGGAGCTGTTTTTT.

This chain connects TRBV2 to TRBJ2-7; D is possibly TRBD2 (6 bases). This CDR3 spans 13 amino acids. The ends were cut back, 5 bases at V and 6 bases at J, with 14 bases in the middle. Germline assignment: CDR1 SNHLY and CDR2 FYNNEI. DNA for the CDR3: TGTGCCAGCAGTCTCGAGGAGGGTCCCGAGCAGTACTTC. It encodes CASSLEEGPEQYF.

The chain carries TRBV5-1 and TRBJ2-2; TRBD2 might be the D (6 bases). Between the trimmed V and J ends, which lost 4 bases and 5 bases, there was a span of 15 bases. Germline V lookup: CDR1 SGHRS, CDR2 YFSETQ. The CDR3 spans 15 residues. The CDR3 DNA follows: TGCGCCAGCAGCCCGCGTCAGGGAGGTACCGGGGAGCTGTTTTTT. Its protein product is CASSPRQGGTGELFF.

The rearrangement links TRBV11-1 to TRBJ1-2, with D uncertain. V gave up 8 bases and J gave up 0 bases, with 10 bases separating them. Germline V gene lookup returns CDR1 SGHAT and CDR2 FQDESV (reference sequence). The CDR3 spans 13 residues. DNA of the CDR3: TGTGCCAGCTCGAGGGCCTCTAACTATGGCTACACCTTC. This encodes CASSRASNYGYTF.

This chain connects TRBV27 to TRBJ1-3; 8 nucleotides line up with TRBD1. This CDR3 comprises 15 residues. Looked up from germline, CDR1 is MNHEY and CDR2 is SMNVEV (reference sequence). V shed 6 bases, J shed 1 base, and the junction held 5 bases outside the gene matches. CDR3 sequence (DNA): TGTGCCAGCAGGAAAACAGGGGGATCTGGAAACACCATATATTTT. This encodes CASRKTGGSGNTIYF.